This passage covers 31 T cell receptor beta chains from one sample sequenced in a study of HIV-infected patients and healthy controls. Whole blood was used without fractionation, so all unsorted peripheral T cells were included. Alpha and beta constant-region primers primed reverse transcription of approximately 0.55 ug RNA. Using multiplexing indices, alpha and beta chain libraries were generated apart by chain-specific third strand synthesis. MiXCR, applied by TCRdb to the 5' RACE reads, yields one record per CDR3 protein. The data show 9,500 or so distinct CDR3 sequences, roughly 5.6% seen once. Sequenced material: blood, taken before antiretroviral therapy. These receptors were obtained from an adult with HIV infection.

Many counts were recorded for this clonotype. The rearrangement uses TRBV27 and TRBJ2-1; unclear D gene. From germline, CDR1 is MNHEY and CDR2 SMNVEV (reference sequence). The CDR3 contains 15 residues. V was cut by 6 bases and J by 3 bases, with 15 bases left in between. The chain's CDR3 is CASSPYSINYNEQFF. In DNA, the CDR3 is TGTGCCAGCAGCCCTTACTCAATAAACTACAATGAGCAGTTCTTC.

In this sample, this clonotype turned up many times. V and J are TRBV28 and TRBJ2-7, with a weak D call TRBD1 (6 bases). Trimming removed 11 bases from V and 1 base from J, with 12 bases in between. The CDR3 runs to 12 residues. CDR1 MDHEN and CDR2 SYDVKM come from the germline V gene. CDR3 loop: CASGAGSYEQYF. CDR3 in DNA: TGTGCCTCAGGGGCCGGTTCCTACGAGCAGTACTTC.

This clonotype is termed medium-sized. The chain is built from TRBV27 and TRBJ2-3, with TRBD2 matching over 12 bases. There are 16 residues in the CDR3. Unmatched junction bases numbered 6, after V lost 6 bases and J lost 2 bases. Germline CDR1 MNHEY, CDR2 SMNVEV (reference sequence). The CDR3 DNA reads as TGTGCCAGCAGCCGACTAGCGGGGGTTACCACAGATACGCAGTATTTT. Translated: CASSRLAGVTTDTQYF.

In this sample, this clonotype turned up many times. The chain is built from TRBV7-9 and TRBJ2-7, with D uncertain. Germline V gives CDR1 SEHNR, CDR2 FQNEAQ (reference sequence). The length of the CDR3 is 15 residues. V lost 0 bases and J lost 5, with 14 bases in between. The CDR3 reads CASSLAGRLWDEQYF. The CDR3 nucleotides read TGTGCCAGCAGCTTAGCTGGCAGGCTTTGGGACGAGCAGTACTTC.

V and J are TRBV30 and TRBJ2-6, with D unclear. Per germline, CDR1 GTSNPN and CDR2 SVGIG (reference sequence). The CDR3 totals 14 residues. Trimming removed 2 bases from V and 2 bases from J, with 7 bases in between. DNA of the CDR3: TGTGCCTGGAGTTCCCCACCTGGGGCCAACGTCCTGACTTTC. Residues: CAWSSPPGANVLTF.

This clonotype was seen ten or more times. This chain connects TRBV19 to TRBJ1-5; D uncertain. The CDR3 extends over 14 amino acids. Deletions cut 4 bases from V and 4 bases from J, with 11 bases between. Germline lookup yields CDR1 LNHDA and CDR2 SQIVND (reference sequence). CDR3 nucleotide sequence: TGTGCCAGTAGTAGAGCCCGCGGGAATCAGCCCCAGCATTTT. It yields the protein CASSRARGNQPQHF.

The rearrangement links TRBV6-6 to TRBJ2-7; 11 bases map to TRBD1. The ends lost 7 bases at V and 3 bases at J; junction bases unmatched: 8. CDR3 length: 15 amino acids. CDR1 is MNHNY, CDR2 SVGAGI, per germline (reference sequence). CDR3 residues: CASTSQGTGGYEQYF. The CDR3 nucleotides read TGTGCCAGCACCTCCCAAGGGACAGGGGGCTACGAGCAGTACTTC.

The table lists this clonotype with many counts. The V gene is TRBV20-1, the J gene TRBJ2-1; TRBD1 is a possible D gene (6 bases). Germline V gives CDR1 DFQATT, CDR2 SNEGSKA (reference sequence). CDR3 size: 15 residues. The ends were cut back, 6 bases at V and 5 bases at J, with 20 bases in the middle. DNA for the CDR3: TGCAGTGCGCTAAACCTACTGGACAGTGACAATGAGCAGTTCTTC. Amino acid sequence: CSALNLLDSDNEQFF.

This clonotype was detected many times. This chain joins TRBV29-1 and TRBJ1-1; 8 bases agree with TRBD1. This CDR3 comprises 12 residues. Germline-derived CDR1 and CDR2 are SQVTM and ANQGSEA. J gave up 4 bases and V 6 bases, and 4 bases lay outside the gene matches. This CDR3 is CSVPGQGTEAFF. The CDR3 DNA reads TGCAGCGTCCCTGGACAGGGCACTGAAGCTTTCTTT.

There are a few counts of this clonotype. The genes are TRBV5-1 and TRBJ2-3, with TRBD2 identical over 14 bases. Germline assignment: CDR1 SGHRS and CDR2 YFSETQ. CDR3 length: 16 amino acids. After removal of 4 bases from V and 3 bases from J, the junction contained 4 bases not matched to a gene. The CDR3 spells CASSPGTSGRTDTQYF. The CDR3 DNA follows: TGCGCCAGCAGCCCGGGGACTAGCGGGAGAACAGATACGCAGTATTTT.

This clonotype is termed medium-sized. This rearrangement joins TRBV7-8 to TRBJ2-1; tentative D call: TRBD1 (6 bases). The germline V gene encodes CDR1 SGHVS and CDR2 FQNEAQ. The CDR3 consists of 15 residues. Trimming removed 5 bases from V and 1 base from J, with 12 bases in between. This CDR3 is CASSRLGASYNEQFF. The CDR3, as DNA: TGTGCCAGCAGCCGTCTGGGGGCTTCCTACAATGAGCAGTTCTTC.

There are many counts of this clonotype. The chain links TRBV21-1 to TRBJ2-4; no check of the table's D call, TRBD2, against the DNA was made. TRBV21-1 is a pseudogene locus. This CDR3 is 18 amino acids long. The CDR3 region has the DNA TGTGCCAGCAGCAAAGGGGGCGGGAGGGCCCCGGGCAAAAACATTCAGTACTTC. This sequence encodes CASSKGGGRAPGKNIQYF.

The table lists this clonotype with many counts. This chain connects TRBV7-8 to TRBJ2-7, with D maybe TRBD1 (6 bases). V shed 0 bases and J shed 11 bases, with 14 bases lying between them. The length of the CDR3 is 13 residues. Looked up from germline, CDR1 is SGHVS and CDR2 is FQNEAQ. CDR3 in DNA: TGTGCCAGCAGCTTAGCGGGGGACGGGACAAAGTACTTC. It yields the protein CASSLAGDGTKYF.

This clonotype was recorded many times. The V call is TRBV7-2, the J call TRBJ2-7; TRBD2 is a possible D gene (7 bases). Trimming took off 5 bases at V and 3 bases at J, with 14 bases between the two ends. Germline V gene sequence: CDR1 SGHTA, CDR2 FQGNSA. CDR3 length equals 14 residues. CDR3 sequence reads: CASSGRGEGYEQYF. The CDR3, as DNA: TGTGCCAGCAGCGGGAGGGGGGAAGGCTACGAGCAGTACTTC. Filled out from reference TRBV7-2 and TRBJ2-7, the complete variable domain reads GAGVSQSPSNKVTEKGKDVELRCDPISGHTALYWYRQSLGQGLEFLIYFQGNSAPDKSGLPSDRFSAERTGGSVSTLTIQRTQQEDSAVYLCASSGRGEGYEQYFGPGTRLTVT.

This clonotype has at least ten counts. The CDR3 sequence: CASSSAEGLNTEAFF. Written as DNA, the CDR3 is TGTGCCAGCAGCTCCGCGGAAGGGTTGAACACTGAAGCTTTCTTT. The chain carries TRBV13 and TRBJ1-1; unclear D gene. CDR1 is PRHDT, CDR2 FYEKMQ, per germline (reference sequence). Trimming cost V 4 bases and J 0 bases, with 12 bases left between them. The CDR3 sequence is 15 residues long.

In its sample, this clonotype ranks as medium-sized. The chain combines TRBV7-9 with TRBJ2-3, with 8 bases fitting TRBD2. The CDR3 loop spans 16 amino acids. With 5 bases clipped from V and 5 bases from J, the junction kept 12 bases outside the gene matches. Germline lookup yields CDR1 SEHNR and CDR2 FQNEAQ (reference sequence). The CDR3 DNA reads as TGTGCCAGCAGCCCGGACCCAAGCGGGAGATTAGATACGCAGTATTTT. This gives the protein CASSPDPSGRLDTQYF.

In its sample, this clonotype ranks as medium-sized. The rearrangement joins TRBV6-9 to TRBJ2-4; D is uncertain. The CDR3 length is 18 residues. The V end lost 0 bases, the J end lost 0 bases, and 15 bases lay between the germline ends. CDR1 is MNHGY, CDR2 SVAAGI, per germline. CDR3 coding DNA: TGTGCCAGCAGTTATTCGTTGGGCAGGCTAATAGCCAAAAACATTCAGTACTTC. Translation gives CASSYSLGRLIAKNIQYF.

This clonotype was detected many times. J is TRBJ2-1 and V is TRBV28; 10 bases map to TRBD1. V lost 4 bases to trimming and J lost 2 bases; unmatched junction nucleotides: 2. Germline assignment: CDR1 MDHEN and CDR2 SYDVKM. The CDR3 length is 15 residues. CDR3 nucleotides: TGTGCCAGCAGTTCCGGGACAGGGGCCTACAATGAGCAGTTCTTC. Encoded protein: CASSSGTGAYNEQFF.

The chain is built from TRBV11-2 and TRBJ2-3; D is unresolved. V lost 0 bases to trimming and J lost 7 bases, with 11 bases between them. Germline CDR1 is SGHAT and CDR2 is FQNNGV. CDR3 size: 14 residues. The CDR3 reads CASSLEVHGHTQYF. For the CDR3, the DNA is TGTGCCAGCAGCTTAGAGGTACACGGGCATACGCAGTATTTT.

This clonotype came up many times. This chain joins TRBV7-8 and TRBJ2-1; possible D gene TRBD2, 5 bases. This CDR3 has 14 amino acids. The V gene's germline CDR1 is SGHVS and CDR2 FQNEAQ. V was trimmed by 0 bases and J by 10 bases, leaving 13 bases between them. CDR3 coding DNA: TGTGCCAGCAGCTTAGCGGAGGCCTTCGGCGAGCAGTTCTTC. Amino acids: CASSLAEAFGEQFF.

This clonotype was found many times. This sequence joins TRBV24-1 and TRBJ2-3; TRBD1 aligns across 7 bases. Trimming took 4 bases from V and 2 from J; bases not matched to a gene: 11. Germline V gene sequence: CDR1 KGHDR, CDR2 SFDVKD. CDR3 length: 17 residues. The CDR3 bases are TGTGCCACCAGTGACAGCCCCGGGACAGCGACCACAGATACGCAGTATTTT. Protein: CATSDSPGTATTDTQYF.

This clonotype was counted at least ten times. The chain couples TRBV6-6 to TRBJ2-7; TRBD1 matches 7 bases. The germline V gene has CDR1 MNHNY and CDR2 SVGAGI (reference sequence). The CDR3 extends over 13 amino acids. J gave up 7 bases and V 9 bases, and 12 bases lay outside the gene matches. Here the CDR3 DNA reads TGTGCCAGTTCGACAGGGTCATCTGGGGAGCAGTACTTC. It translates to CASSTGSSGEQYF.

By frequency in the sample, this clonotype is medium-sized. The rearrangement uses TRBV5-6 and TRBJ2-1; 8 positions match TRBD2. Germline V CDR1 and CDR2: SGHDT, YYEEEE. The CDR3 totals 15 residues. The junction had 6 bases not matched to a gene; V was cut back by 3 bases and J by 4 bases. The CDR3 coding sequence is TGTGCCAGCAGCTATACTAGCGGTCTTTACAATGAGCAGTTCTTC. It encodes CASSYTSGLYNEQFF.

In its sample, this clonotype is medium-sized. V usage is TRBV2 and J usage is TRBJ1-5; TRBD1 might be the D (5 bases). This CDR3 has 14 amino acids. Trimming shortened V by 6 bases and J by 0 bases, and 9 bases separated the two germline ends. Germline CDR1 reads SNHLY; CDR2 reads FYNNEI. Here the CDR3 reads CASRGDYSNQPQHF. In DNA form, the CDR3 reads TGTGCCAGCAGGGGGGATTATAGCAATCAGCCCCAGCATTTT.

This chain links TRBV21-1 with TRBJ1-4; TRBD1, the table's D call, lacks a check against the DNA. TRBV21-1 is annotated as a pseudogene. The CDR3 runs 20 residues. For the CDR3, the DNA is TGTGCCAGCAGCAAAGTGCGGCAGGGAATAAGGAAAGCAACTAATGAAAAACTGTTTTTT. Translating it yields CASSKVRQGIRKATNEKLFF.

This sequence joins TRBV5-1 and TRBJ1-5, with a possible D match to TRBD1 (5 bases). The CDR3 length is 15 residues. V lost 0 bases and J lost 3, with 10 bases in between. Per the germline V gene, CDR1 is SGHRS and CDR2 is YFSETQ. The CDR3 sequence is CASSLEGIVNQPQHF. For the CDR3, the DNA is TGCGCCAGCAGCTTGGAGGGGATTGTCAATCAGCCCCAGCATTTT.

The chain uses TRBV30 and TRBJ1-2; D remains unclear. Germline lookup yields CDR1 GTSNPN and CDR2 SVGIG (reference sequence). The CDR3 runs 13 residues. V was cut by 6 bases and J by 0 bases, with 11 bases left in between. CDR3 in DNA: TGTGCCTGTCCGGCCGGAGCTAACTATGGCTACACCTTC. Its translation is CACPAGANYGYTF.

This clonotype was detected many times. The CDR3 sequence is CASSSRGSGELFF. The CDR3 DNA sequence: TGTGCCAGCAGCTCCAGGGGCAGCGGGGAGCTGTTTTTT. The chain is built from TRBV7-2 and TRBJ2-2, with D perhaps TRBD1 (6 bases). Germline loops: CDR1 SGHTA, CDR2 FQGNSA. The CDR3 has 13 residues. Trimming shortened V by 4 bases and J by 7 bases, and 10 bases separated the two germline ends.

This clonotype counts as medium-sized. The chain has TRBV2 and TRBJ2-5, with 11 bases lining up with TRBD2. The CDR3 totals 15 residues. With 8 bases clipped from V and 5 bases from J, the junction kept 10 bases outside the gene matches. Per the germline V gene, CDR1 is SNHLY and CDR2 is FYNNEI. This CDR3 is CASGSSGGATETQYF. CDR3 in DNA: TGTGCCAGCGGGAGTAGCGGGGGGGCTACGGAGACCCAGTACTTC.

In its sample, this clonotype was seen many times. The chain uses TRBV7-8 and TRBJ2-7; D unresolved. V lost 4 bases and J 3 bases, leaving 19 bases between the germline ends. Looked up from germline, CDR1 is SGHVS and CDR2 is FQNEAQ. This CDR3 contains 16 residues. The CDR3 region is CASSSLGPGSFYEQYF. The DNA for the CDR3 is TGTGCCAGCAGCTCCCTAGGGCCCGGTTCCTTCTACGAGCAGTACTTC.

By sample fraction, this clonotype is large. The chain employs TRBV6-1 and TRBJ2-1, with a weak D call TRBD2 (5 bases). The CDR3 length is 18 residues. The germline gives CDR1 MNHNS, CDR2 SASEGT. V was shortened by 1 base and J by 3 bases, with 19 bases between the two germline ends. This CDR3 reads CASSEGAGSPNIYNEQFF. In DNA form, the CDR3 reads TGTGCCAGCAGTGAAGGTGCGGGTAGCCCTAATATCTACAATGAGCAGTTCTTC.